This TCR beta chain was recorded in a study of T cells in localized non-small cell lung cancer (dated by TCRdb to 2018 to 2020). Background for the entire study: The study examined T cell repertoires in roughly 240 patients with early-stage NSCLC and compared tumors with uninvolved tumor-adjacent lungs. The cohort comprised 200 to 300 treatment-naïve NSCLC patients with resected, localized lung tumors. The mean age of the NSCLC patients was about 70 years, with approximately 130 men and 85 to 110 women.

What the authors observed across the whole study: Because the study design was exploratory, TCR variables were selected using unadjusted p-values without false-discovery rate correction. A median of about 55 of the top 100 tumor clones were detected in paired uninvolved adjacent lung, and 28 of these tumor clones were also found among the top 100 clones of the paired uninvolved adjacent lung. Uninvolved tumor-adjacent lung showed the highest T cell clonality, higher than tumor, which suggests more focused antigenic responses in the adjacent lung. Because multi-region tumor sequencing was not performed, intratumor heterogeneity could not be ruled out. Higher blood T cell density associated with longer overall survival, while higher adjacent-lung clonality associated with shorter survival.

At diagnosis, tumor, uninvolved tumor-adjacent lung and peripheral blood were collected and then preserved as a mix of FFPE and fresh-frozen material. For TCR repertoire profiling, blood samples were analyzed in the form of peripheral blood mononuclear cells. Comments on this clone: Its binding antigen is unknown. No base quality information exists; no much larger clone differs at one position.

TCR beta CDR3 regions were sequenced from DNA using the immunoSEQ Assay. The paper's data handling went like this. T cell density was computed as TCR beta template counts normalized to usable DNA estimated by amplifying housekeeping genes. Using the preseqR package, richness was estimated by extrapolating to 120,000 templates for tissue samples and 400,000 templates for PBMC samples. Clonality was taken to be one minus Pielou's evenness. Tissue-enriched TCRs were identified by differential abundance testing using productive amino-acid clonotypes, minimum total count 5 and alpha 0.1. The Jaccard Index and the Morisita Overlap Index were used to quantify repertoire overlap between compartments. TCR beta CDR3s were clustered by GLIPH together with public tetramer-defined viral CDR3s, and at least three viral sequences plus V-gene enrichment were required for viral motifs. TCRdb obtained this table from immuneACCESS and retained in-frame rearrangements with V and J assigned. These tables miss some clones; where compared with another copy, unresolved V genes account for less than half of the shortfall, and the remainder is unexplained. V and J calls plus clone size are reproduced from that table; the DNA served to infer D and trimming. This sample comprises about 45,000 clones, 91% of them detected only once. The top ten hold roughly a tenth of the sample.

The CDR3, cysteine through phenylalanine, is 15 amino acids long. Of all the DNA, just the CDR3 is kept, 45 bases in frame from base 1. Cut back by 6 bases and 2 bases, the V and J ends lie 17 bases apart. From a lookup of the germline V gene, CDR1 and CDR2 are MRHNA and SNTAGT. This TCR derives from a woman aged 35 to 75 with stage II lung adenocarcinoma. Here the chain combines TRBV6-4 and TRBJ2-7; possibly the D gene is TRBD2, per 6 matching bases. The sequencing used PBMCs, collected before any cancer treatment. The DNA is as follows: TGTGCCAGCAGACGGTGGCTAGCGTATGCCTACGAGCAGTACTTC. Its amino acids are CASRRWLAYAYEQYF.